This T cell receptor beta chain was sequenced for a study of control samples from healthy donors and cancer patients. Data came from immunoSEQ multiplex PCR; TCRdb stores just in-frame clones and leaves some out. The repertoire holds 400,000 to 450,000 clones, with more than 80% as singletons. The receptor was derived from a man aged 40-50 years with head and neck cancer. Specimen: PBMCs.

CDR3 region: CASSSPRGPGPYEQYF. For the CDR3, the DNA is TGTGCCAGCAGCTCGCCCAGGGGCCCAGGCCCCTACGAGCAGTACTTC. The V and J genes are TRBV5-4 and TRBJ2-7; possibly TRBD1 for D (6 bases). Per germline, CDR1 SGHNT and CDR2 YYREEE (reference sequence). The CDR3 runs to 16 residues. Trimming removed 3 bases from V and 2 bases from J, with 18 bases in between.